This is a list of T cell receptor beta chains from one sample in a study of identical twins. In TCRdb, the 5' RACE reads were re-called with MiXCR into one record per CDR3 protein. The table shows 1.5 million to 2 million distinct CDR3 sequences, with about 32% occurring only once. Sequencing used cord blood. The receptors originated from a newborn girl in good health. The CDR3 runs from the conserved cysteine through the conserved F or W. The order of the fields is D gene, J gene, V gene, clone size, CDR3 protein, CDR3 DNA. A D gene is named only where the DNA matches it firmly. Only part of the rows carry a size: once, few, many, or a class if the clone is expanded.

TRBD1	TRBJ2-5	TRBV10-3	-	CAIRPGQGYERYF	TGTGCCATCAGGCCGGGACAGGGCTACGAGCGGTACTTC
-	TRBJ1-5	TRBV21-1	few	CASKGAGEGNQPQHF	TGTGCCAGCAAAGGAGCAGGGGAGGGCAATCAGCCCCAGCATTTT
TRBD1	TRBJ2-7	TRBV20-1	once	CSADDRGLSYEQYF	TGCAGTGCCGATGACAGGGGCCTATCCTACGAGCAGTACTTC
TRBD2	TRBJ2-2	TRBV10-1	-	CASSPAGVGGELFF	TGCGCCAGCAGCCCAGCGGGGGTTGGCGGGGAGCTGTTTTTT
TRBD2	TRBJ2-4	TRBV10-3	few	CAISGTSENIQYF	TGTGCCATCAGTGGGACTAGCGAAAACATTCAGTACTTC
-	TRBJ1-2	TRBV3-1	few	CASRSWVGEGYTF	TGTGCCAGCAGGAGTTGGGTCGGGGAAGGCTACACCTTC
-	TRBJ1-5	TRBV11-2	-	CASSLDLAGGQPQHF	TGTGCCAGCAGCTTAGATCTCGCAGGTGGTCAGCCCCAGCATTTT
-	TRBJ2-5	TRBV15	few	CATSIVYNEQYF	TGTGCCACCAGCATAGTCTACAATGAGCAGTACTTC
-	TRBJ1-2	TRBV5-1	-	CASSRVRQPQYGYTF	TGCGCCAGCAGCAGAGTGCGACAGCCGCAATATGGCTACACCTTC
-	TRBJ2-7	TRBV28	-	CASSNTRDTYEQYF	TGTGCCAGCAGCAACACCAGGGACACCTACGAGCAGTACTTC
TRBD2	TRBJ2-3	TRBV5-1	few	CASSLDFLAGTDTQYF	TGCGCCAGCAGCTTGGATTTCCTAGCGGGCACAGATACGCAGTATTTT
-	TRBJ1-2	TRBV6-1	many	CATGRNRYGYTF	TGTGCTACGGGACGGAACCGCTATGGCTACACCTTC
-	TRBJ2-7	TRBV5-1	few	CASSAGGWRDEQYF	TGCGCCAGCAGCGCCGGGGGTTGGCGGGACGAGCAGTACTTC
-	TRBJ1-1	TRBV29-1	few	CSVHKTVYRGTEAFF	TGCAGCGTCCACAAAACAGTATACCGGGGCACTGAAGCTTTCTTT
-	TRBJ2-1	TRBV4-1	few	CASSQVKLRDPNEQFF	TGCGCCAGCAGCCAGGTCAAATTGAGGGATCCCAATGAGCAGTTCTTC
TRBD1	TRBJ1-1	TRBV12-3/TRBV12-4	few	CASSLDRVGTEAFF	TGTGCCAGCAGTTTGGACAGGGTGGGAACTGAAGCTTTCTTT
TRBD2	TRBJ2-5	TRBV7-8	-	CASSLGILAGGLEAQYF	TGTGCCAGCAGCTTAGGGATATTAGCGGGGGGATTGGAGGCCCAGTACTTC
-	TRBJ2-5	TRBV7-2	-	CASQGGLSQYF	TGTGCCAGCCAAGGCGGACTCTCCCAGTACTTC
-	TRBJ1-4	TRBV6-5	-	CASSYVSGATNEKLFF	TGTGCCAGCAGTTACGTATCAGGGGCGACTAATGAAAAACTGTTTTTT
TRBD1	TRBJ1-4	TRBV15	-	CATSRGQGKTNEKLFF	TGTGCCACCAGCAGAGGACAGGGAAAAACTAATGAAAAACTGTTTTTT
-	TRBJ2-1	TRBV28	many	CASSFGDNEQFF	TGTGCCAGCAGCTTTGGAGACAATGAGCAGTTCTTC
-	TRBJ2-7	TRBV21-1	-	CARIPNEQYF	TGTGCCAGAATCCCTAACGAGCAGTACTTC
-	TRBJ1-1	TRBV10-3	few	CATRPSGALNTEAFF	TGTGCCACCAGGCCCAGCGGAGCCCTGAACACTGAAGCTTTCTTT
TRBD2	TRBJ2-3	TRBV3-1	few	CASSRRTSGTTSTDTQYF	TGTGCCAGCAGCCGGCGGACTAGCGGGACTACTAGCACAGATACGCAGTATTTT
-	TRBJ1-2	TRBV2	-	CASSQETTGQNGYTF	TGTGCCAGCAGCCAAGAGACCACAGGGCAAAATGGCTACACCTTC
-	TRBJ1-1	TRBV20-1	few	CSAREYGAAGRTEAFF	TGCAGTGCTAGAGAATACGGCGCAGCTGGGAGGACTGAAGCTTTCTTT
-	TRBJ1-2	TRBV14	-	CVSSQGTWGYGYTF	TGTGTCAGCAGCCAAGGGACCTGGGGGTATGGCTACACCTTC
-	TRBJ2-1	TRBV6-1	few	CASSEDRKVHNEQFF	TGTGCCAGCAGTGAAGACAGGAAGGTTCACAATGAGCAGTTCTTC
-	TRBJ1-2	TRBV6-1	-	CASYGYTF	TGTGCCAGCTATGGCTACACCTTC
TRBD1	TRBJ1-1	TRBV7-9	-	CACSSGQGATEAFF	TGTGCCTGCAGCTCGGGACAGGGGGCGACTGAAGCTTTCTTT
-	TRBJ1-2	TRBV12-3/TRBV12-4	-	CASITSAGNYGYTF	TGTGCCAGCATCACCTCGGCCGGGAACTATGGCTACACCTTC
-	TRBJ2-7	TRBV2	few	CAHSSLGRNEQYF	TGTGCCCATTCCTCCCTCGGTCGGAATGAGCAGTACTTC
-	TRBJ2-1	TRBV5-1	-	CASSFDPGNNEQFF	TGCGCCAGCAGCTTCGACCCGGGCAACAATGAGCAGTTCTTC
-	TRBJ1-3	TRBV3-1	-	CASSWMASGNTIYF	TGTGCCAGCAGCTGGATGGCCTCTGGAAACACCATATATTTT
TRBD2	TRBJ2-3	TRBV20-1	-	CSSLAFGSDTQYF	TGCAGTTCACTAGCGTTCGGGTCGGATACGCAGTATTTT
-	TRBJ2-3	TRBV5-1	many	CASSLGLASTDTQYF	TGTGCCAGCAGTTTAGGCCTAGCCAGCACAGATACGCAGTATTTT